Following are 18 T cell receptor beta chains from one sample sequenced in a study of T cell changes during pregnancy in multiple sclerosis. Clones were sequenced by immunoSEQ multiplex PCR, and TCRdb holds only the in-frame ones, with some missing. The sample carries nearly 110,000 clones, about 90% recorded once. The sample in question was peripheral blood, obtained before pregnancy. The origin of the receptors is a female donor with multiple sclerosis, enrolled in a pregnancy study.

The V and J genes are TRBV19 and TRBJ1-1; D unresolved. The CDR3 contains 13 residues. Germline-derived CDR1 and CDR2 are LNHDA and SQIVND (reference sequence). Trimming took off 0 bases at V and 5 bases at J, with 7 bases between the two ends. CDR3 bases: TGTGCCAGTAGTATAGATGCAGAAACTGAAGCTTTCTTT. Its protein product is CASSIDAETEAFF.

This clone was detected only a few times. This rearrangement joins TRBV9 to TRBJ2-2; TRBD2 is a possible D gene (6 bases). Trimming shortened V by 4 bases and J by 7 bases, and 17 bases separated the two germline ends. Germline-derived CDR1 and CDR2 are SGDLS and YYNGEE. CDR3 size: 15 residues. CDR3: CASSLQVGGDGELFF. The CDR3 bases are TGTGCCAGCAGCCTGCAGGTCGGGGGAGACGGGGAGCTGTTTTTT.

CDR3 nucleotide sequence: TGTGCCAGCAGCCCGTCTGGAAACACCATATATTTT. Protein: CASSPSGNTIYF. This chain connects TRBV6-6 to TRBJ1-3; D uncertain. This CDR3 is 12 amino acids long. V dropped 6 bases and J dropped 1 base, with 4 bases sitting between them. The germline CDR1 and CDR2 sequences are MNHNY and SVGAGI (reference sequence).

This chain joins TRBV11-2 and TRBJ2-1, with TRBD2 matching 11 bases. Per the germline V gene, CDR1 is SGHAT and CDR2 is FQNNGV. V shed 2 bases and J 7 bases; nucleotides not matched to a gene: 16. This CDR3 contains 19 residues. The CDR3 sequence: CASSLFFRIAGGVNNEQFF. The CDR3 coding sequence is TGTGCCAGCAGCTTATTCTTCCGGATAGCGGGGGGGGTGAATAATGAGCAGTTCTTC.

The chain combines TRBV15 with TRBJ2-7, with 14 bases fitting TRBD2. The CDR3 is 15 amino acids. Germline V gene data show CDR1 as LNHNV and CDR2 as YYDKDF (reference sequence). J gave up 7 bases and V 5 bases, and 7 bases lay outside the gene matches. The CDR3 DNA is TGTGCCACCAGCTTGACTAGCGGGGGGGCCGAAGAGCAGTACTTC. It codes for CATSLTSGGAEEQYF. Together with reference TRBV15 and TRBJ2-7, the CDR3 gives the full variable domain: DAMVIQNPRYQVTQFGKPVTLSCSQTLNHNVMYWYQQKSSQAPKLLFHYYDKDFNNEADTPDNFQSRRPNTSFCFLDIRSPGLGDTAMYLCATSLTSGGAEEQYFGPGTRLTVT.

The V and J genes are TRBV4-2 and TRBJ2-1; 7 bases are shared with TRBD2. The CDR3 consists of 16 residues. The germline V gene has CDR1 LGHNA and CDR2 YNFKEQ. Trimming took 0 bases from V and 8 from J; bases not matched to a gene: 10. The CDR3 sequence is CASSQDGGGPGDEQFF. CDR3 DNA: TGTGCCAGCAGCCAAGACGGGGGAGGGCCTGGGGATGAGCAGTTCTTC.

Here the CDR3 reads CASSRTGNTEAFF. In nucleotides, the CDR3 is TGTGCCAGCAGCCGGACAGGGAACACTGAAGCTTTCTTT. J is TRBJ1-1 and V is TRBV5-6; the match to TRBD1 covers 7 bases. With V trimmed by 4 bases and J by 1 base, 1 base remained unmatched. The CDR3 is made up of 13 amino acids. Germline V lookup: CDR1 SGHDT, CDR2 YYEEEE.

This clone was observed a single time. The DNA of the CDR3 is TGCGCCAGCAGCCCGGGACAGGGGGCGACCTACTCTGGGGCCAACGTCCTGACTTTC. It encodes CASSPGQGATYSGANVLTF. The chain combines TRBV5-1 with TRBJ2-6, with TRBD1 identical over 12 bases. CDR1 and CDR2 (germline): SGHRS, YFSETQ. This CDR3 has 19 amino acids. V shed 4 bases, J shed 0 bases, and the junction held 8 bases outside the gene matches.

The chain is built from TRBV18 and TRBJ1-2; 8 nucleotides match TRBD1. This CDR3 has 17 amino acids. Germline V gene lookup returns CDR1 KGHSH and CDR2 LQKENI. V dropped 4 bases and J dropped 2; count of bases not matched to a gene: 12. The chain's CDR3 is CASSRNIGQGLNYGYTF. The CDR3 region has the DNA TGTGCCAGCTCACGGAATATAGGACAGGGCCTAAACTATGGCTACACCTTC.

The V gene is TRBV6-5, the J gene TRBJ2-7; 10 bases map to TRBD1. After removal of 5 bases from V and 6 bases from J, the junction contained 7 bases not matched to a gene. This CDR3 contains 14 residues. The V gene's germline CDR1 is MNHEY and CDR2 SVGAGI. The CDR3 sequence: CASSPGTGAFEQYF. Written as DNA, the CDR3 is TGTGCCAGCAGTCCCGGGACAGGGGCCTTCGAGCAGTACTTC.

Written as DNA, the CDR3 is TGTGCCAGCAGCCAAGAACAGCACACTGAAGCTTTCTTT. Translated, it gives CASSQEQHTEAFF. J is TRBJ1-1 and V is TRBV4-2, with no clear D. The CDR3 contains 13 residues. V was trimmed by 0 bases and J by 3 bases, leaving 5 bases between them. Germline V CDR1 and CDR2: LGHNA, YNFKEQ.

This chain uses TRBV7-3 with TRBJ1-2, with 11 bases identical to TRBD1. J lost 6 bases, V lost 2 bases, and 5 bases had no gene match. Germline V lookup: CDR1 SGHTA, CDR2 FQGTGA. This CDR3 region has 15 residues. Written as DNA, the CDR3 is TGTGCCAGCAGCTTAGGAGGACAGGGGGCGGATGGCTACACCTTC. Its protein is CASSLGGQGADGYTF.

This clone was seen only once. This chain uses TRBV5-1 with TRBJ2-7, with a tentative D call TRBD1 (6 bases). CDR3 size: 14 residues. Germline-derived CDR1 and CDR2 are SGHRS and YFSETQ. The germline V and J ends were trimmed by 4 bases and 4 bases, with 15 bases remaining between them. The CDR3 sequence: CASSPGQRRYEQYF. In DNA, the CDR3 is TGCGCCAGCAGCCCCGGACAGCGACGATACGAGCAGTACTTC.

The chain couples TRBV5-1 to TRBJ2-5; 7 bases match TRBD2. Trimming cost V 4 bases and J 3 bases; bases outside gene matches: 3. Germline-derived CDR1 and CDR2 are SGHRS and YFSETQ. This CDR3 comprises 13 residues. CDR3 sequence reads: CASSNRGEETQYF. In DNA form, the CDR3 reads TGCGCCAGCAGCAACCGGGGGGAAGAGACCCAGTACTTC.

The chain uses TRBV30 and TRBJ2-3, with D possibly TRBD2 on 6 matching bases. V lost 4 bases, J lost 3 bases, and 11 bases lay in between. Germline CDR1 GTSNPN, CDR2 SVGIG (reference sequence). The CDR3 is 13 residues long. The CDR3 region is CAWNSLATDTQYF. CDR3 in DNA: TGTGCCTGGAACTCACTAGCAACAGATACGCAGTATTTT.

The chain is built from TRBV6-6 and TRBJ2-7, with a tentative D call TRBD1 (5 bases). V gave up 6 bases and J gave up 3 bases, with 12 bases separating them. Per the germline V gene, CDR1 is MNHNY and CDR2 is SVGAGI (reference sequence). This CDR3 is built from 13 residues. The CDR3 nucleotides read TGTGCCAGCAGCCCCAGGGCGTTCTACGAGCAGTACTTC. Its protein is CASSPRAFYEQYF.

The rearrangement joins TRBV2 to TRBJ1-1; 7 bases match TRBD1. The CDR3 runs 14 residues. Germline CDR1 reads SNHLY; CDR2 reads FYNNEI. The ends lost 4 bases at V and 0 bases at J; junction bases unmatched: 2. The CDR3 sequence: CASSVQGVNTEAFF. The CDR3 DNA is TGTGCCAGCAGTGTTCAGGGGGTGAACACTGAAGCTTTCTTT.

The chain joins TRBV19 to TRBJ1-2; 9 bases match TRBD1. V shed 3 bases and J 4 bases; nucleotides not matched to a gene: 6. CDR3 length: 15 residues. The germline V gene has CDR1 LNHDA and CDR2 SQIVND (reference sequence). CDR3 bases: TGTGCCAGTAGTATCAGGACAGGGGAGGGCTATGGCTACACCTTC. Its protein product is CASSIRTGEGYGYTF.